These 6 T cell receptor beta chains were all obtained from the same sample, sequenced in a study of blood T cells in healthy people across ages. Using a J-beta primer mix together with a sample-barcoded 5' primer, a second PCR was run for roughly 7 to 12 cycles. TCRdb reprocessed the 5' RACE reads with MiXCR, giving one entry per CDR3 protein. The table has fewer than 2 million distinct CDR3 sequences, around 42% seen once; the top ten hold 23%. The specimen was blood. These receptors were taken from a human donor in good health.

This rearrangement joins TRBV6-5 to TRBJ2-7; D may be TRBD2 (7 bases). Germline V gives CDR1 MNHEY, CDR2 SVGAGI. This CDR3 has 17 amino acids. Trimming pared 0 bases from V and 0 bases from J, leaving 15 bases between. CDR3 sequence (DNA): TGTGCCAGCAGTTACTCATTACGGGGGGCCTTCTCCTACGAGCAGTACTTC. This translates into CASSYSLRGAFSYEQYF.

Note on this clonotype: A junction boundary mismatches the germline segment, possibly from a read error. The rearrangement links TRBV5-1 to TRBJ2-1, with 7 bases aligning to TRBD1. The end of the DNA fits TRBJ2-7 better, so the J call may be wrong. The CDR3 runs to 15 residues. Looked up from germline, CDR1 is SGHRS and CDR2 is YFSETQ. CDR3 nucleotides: TGTGCCAGCAGCTTCCTCCCACAGGGGAGACACGAGCAGTACTTC. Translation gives CASSFLPQGRHEQYF.

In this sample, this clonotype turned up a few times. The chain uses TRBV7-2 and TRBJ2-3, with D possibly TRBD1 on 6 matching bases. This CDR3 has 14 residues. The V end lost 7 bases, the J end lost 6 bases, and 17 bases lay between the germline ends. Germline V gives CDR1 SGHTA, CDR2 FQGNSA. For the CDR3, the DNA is TGTGCCAGCAACCTATGGACAGTCAGCGATACGCAGTATTTT. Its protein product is CASNLWTVSDTQYF.

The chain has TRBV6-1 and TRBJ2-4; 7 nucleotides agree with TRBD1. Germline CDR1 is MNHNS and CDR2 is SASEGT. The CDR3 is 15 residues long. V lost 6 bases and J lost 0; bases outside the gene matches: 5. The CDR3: CASSEGQLAKNIQYF. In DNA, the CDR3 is TGTGCCAGCAGCGAGGGACAGCTAGCCAAAAACATTCAGTACTTC.

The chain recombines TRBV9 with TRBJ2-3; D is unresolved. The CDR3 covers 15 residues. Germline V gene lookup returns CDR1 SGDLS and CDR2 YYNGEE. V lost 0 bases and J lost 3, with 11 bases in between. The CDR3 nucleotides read TGTGCCAGCAGCGTAGCTAGGAAAGCTACAGATACGCAGTATTTT. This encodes CASSVARKATDTQYF. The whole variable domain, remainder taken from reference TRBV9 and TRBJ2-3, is DSGVTQTPKHLITATGQRVTLRCSPRSGDLSVYWYQQSLDQGLQFLIQYYNGEERAKGNILERFSAQQFPDLHSELNLSSLELGDSALYFCASSVARKATDTQYFGPGTRLTVL.

The CDR3 DNA is TGTGCCAGCAGTGAGCAGGGGACGGGTTGGGGCTATGGCTACACCTTC. Its protein is CASSEQGTGWGYGYTF. The chain couples TRBV6-1 to TRBJ1-2; TRBD1 might be the D (6 bases). The CDR3 is made up of 16 amino acids. The germline V and J ends were trimmed by 3 bases and 4 bases, with 18 bases remaining between them. In germline, CDR1 is MNHNS, CDR2 SASEGT.